The rows below give T cell receptor beta chains drawn from one sample of a study of blood T cell repertoires in COVID-19. Profiled with immunoSEQ multiplex PCR; TCRdb holds only in-frame clones, not every one. The table lists roughly 100,000 clones, around 90% of them singletons. Sequencing was performed on peripheral blood. These receptors were collected from a human donor in a cohort sampled during active COVID-19. CDR3s include the opening cysteine and the closing phenylalanine or tryptophan. D genes are given only for firm matches. Clone size is shown for a subset of rows, as once, few, many or a class of expanded clone.

d_call	v_call	j_call	clone_size	cdr3_nt	cdr3_aa
TRBD2	TRBV7-6	TRBJ2-2	NA	TGTGCCAGCAGCTTGACTAGCGGGCCCACCGGGGAGCTGTTTTTT	CASSLTSGPTGELFF
NA	TRBV7-6	TRBJ1-4	NA	TGTGCCAGCAGCTTAGCTACAGGTTCTAATGAAAAACTGTTTTTT	CASSLATGSNEKLFF
NA	TRBV24-1	TRBJ2-5	NA	TGTGCCACCAGTGGGATCGGGGGGCCCCAAGAGACCCAGTACTTC	CATSGIGGPQETQYF
NA	TRBV4-1	TRBJ2-7	NA	TGCGCCAGCAGCCAAGCCAGGATTCCCTACGAGCAGTACTTC	CASSQARIPYEQYF
NA	TRBV9	TRBJ1-1	NA	TGTGCCAGCAGCGGACCGGGGGTAAACACTGAAGCTTTCTTT	CASSGPGVNTEAFF
TRBD2	TRBV30	TRBJ2-1	NA	TGTGCCTGGAGTGTAGTGGGACTAGCGGGAGTCAAACGGGGCCTAGTCGAGCAGTTCTTC	CAWSVVGLAGVKRGLVEQFF
TRBD1	TRBV5-1	TRBJ1-6	NA	TGCGCCAGCAGTTCACAGGGGGCGCGGGATAATTCACCCCTCCACTTT	CASSSQGARDNSPLHF
NA	TRBV3-1/TRBV3-2	TRBJ1-5	NA	TGTGCCAGCAGCCCTGGTCTCGGGCAGCCCCAGCATTTT	CASSPGLGQPQHF
TRBD1	TRBV18	TRBJ1-2	NA	TGTGCCAGCTCGCGATCCGGGACAGGGGTCCCGGAAAATGGCTACACCTTC	CASSRSGTGVPENGYTF
TRBD1	TRBV7-9	TRBJ1-2	NA	TGTGCCAGCAGCGCCGGGGACAGCCTTAACTATGGCTACACCTTC	CASSAGDSLNYGYTF
TRBD1	TRBV9	TRBJ1-6	once	TGTGCCAGCAGCGCCTCCCGACAGGGAAGAAATTCACCCCTCCACTTT	CASSASRQGRNSPLHF
NA	TRBV27	TRBJ1-5	NA	TGTGCCAGCAGTTTCCGACAGGCCGATCAGCCCCAGCATTTT	CASSFRQADQPQHF
NA	TRBV7-8	TRBJ2-7	NA	TGTGCCAGCAGCTTATCGACAGGCTCCTCCTACGAGCAGTACTTC	CASSLSTGSSYEQYF
NA	TRBV6-2/TRBV6-3	TRBJ1-1	NA	TGTGCCAGCAGTTACTTTACCGGGAGTGAAGCTTTCTTT	CASSYFTGSEAFF
NA	TRBV27	TRBJ1-5	few	TGTGCCAGCAGGCGGAGGGAGGGTCAGCCCCAGCATTTT	CASRRREGQPQHF
NA	TRBV29-1	TRBJ2-1	NA	TGCAGCGTTGAACTCAACAGGCGCTCCTACAATGAGCAGTTCTTC	CSVELNRRSYNEQFF
NA	TRBV5-1	TRBJ2-7	NA	TGCGCCAGCAGCTTGAGCTCCATGGGGCGTGTCGACGAGCAGTACTTC	CASSLSSMGRVDEQYF
NA	TRBV5-1	TRBJ1-3	NA	TGCGCCAGCAGCTTTCAGTCGCCTGAAAACACCATATATTTT	CASSFQSPENTIYF
NA	TRBV2	TRBJ2-7	few	TGTGCCAGCATGCGGGGGCCCTACGAGCAGTACTTC	CASMRGPYEQYF
NA	TRBV11-2	TRBJ2-5	NA	TGTGCCAGCAGCTCCCTTCAAGATCTCGGAGAGACCCAGTACTTC	CASSSLQDLGETQYF
TRBD2	TRBV3-1/TRBV3-2	TRBJ2-5	NA	TGTGCCAGCAGCCAATTTAGCGGGTCTAGAGAGACCCAGTACTTC	CASSQFSGSRETQYF
TRBD1	TRBV7-9	TRBJ1-1	NA	TGTGCCAGCAGCCTCACCCTCACCGGGACAGCGAACACTGAAGCTTTCTTT	CASSLTLTGTANTEAFF
TRBD1	TRBV4-1	TRBJ2-7	once	TGCGCCAGCAGCCAAGGTGGCAGGGGGCGTCAGAAAAACTACGAGCAGTACTTC	CASSQGGRGRQKNYEQYF
TRBD2	TRBV7-2	TRBJ2-7	NA	TGTGCCAGCAGCTTTCGTAGCGGGGGGAGCTCCTACGAGCAGTACTTC	CASSFRSGGSSYEQYF
TRBD1	TRBV2	TRBJ1-1	NA	TGTGCCAGCAGTGTGACAGGGGGAATTGAAGCTTTCTTT	CASSVTGGIEAFF
NA	TRBV7-9	TRBJ1-4	NA	TGTGCCAGCAGCCATACTACAGGTTCGAATGAAAAACTGTTTTTT	CASSHTTGSNEKLFF
NA	TRBV7-7	TRBJ2-6	NA	TGTGCCAGCAGCTTAGCCTACGAGACTGGTTCCCTTGGCTCTGGGGCCAACGTCCTGACTTTC	CASSLAYETGSLGSGANVLTF
TRBD1	TRBV19	TRBJ2-7	NA	TGTGCCAGTAGTCCGGGGACAGGGGATATCCACTACGAGCAGTACTTC	CASSPGTGDIHYEQYF
NA	TRBV29-1	TRBJ1-1	NA	TGCAGCGTTGGATTGGAGGATCTGAACACTGAAGCTTTCTTT	CSVGLEDLNTEAFF
TRBD1	TRBV5-4	TRBJ1-2	NA	TGTGCCAGCAGCTTGGGACAGGGAATCGTCAATCGGGACTATGGCTACACCTTC	CASSLGQGIVNRDYGYTF
NA	TRBV7-3	TRBJ2-2	few	TGTGCCAGCAGCTTAAGGCTCGGCGGGACCGGGGAGCTGTTTTTT	CASSLRLGGTGELFF
NA	TRBV25-1	TRBJ1-6	once	TGTGCCAGCAGACTCGGAGGTAATTCACCCCTCCACTTT	CASRLGGNSPLHF
TRBD1	TRBV19	TRBJ2-2	NA	TGTGCCAGTAGTATACGTGACAGGGGGCGCCCCGGGGAGCTGTTTTTT	CASSIRDRGRPGELFF
TRBD1	TRBV11-3	TRBJ2-1	NA	TGTGCCAGCAGCGCCGACAGGGGTTTATCCTACAATGAGCAGTTCTTC	CASSADRGLSYNEQFF
TRBD2	TRBV27	TRBJ2-3	NA	TGTGCCAGCAGTGGCTACCCTCAGCGGGGCGCCCAGCAGTATTTT	CASSGYPQRGAQQYF
TRBD1	TRBV7-7	TRBJ2-1	once	TGTGCCAGCAGCCCCCAATCTCCCGGGACAGGGGATGAGCAGTTCTTC	CASSPQSPGTGDEQFF
NA	TRBV9	TRBJ1-6	NA	TGTGCCAGCAGCGAATCAGACACTTATTATTCACCCCTCCACTTT	CASSESDTYYSPLHF
NA	TRBV27	TRBJ1-5	NA	TGTGCCAGCAGTTTATGGGCGACTGGGGGGGCGCTTAATCAGCCCCAGCATTTT	CASSLWATGGALNQPQHF
TRBD2	TRBV5-1	TRBJ2-7	NA	TGCGCCAGCAGCTTGCAGCGGGGGCTGTACGAGCAGTACTTC	CASSLQRGLYEQYF
NA	TRBV18	TRBJ1-3	NA	TGTGCCAGCTCACCATTCGGGGGGCGACGAGGAAACACCATATATTTT	CASSPFGGRRGNTIYF
NA	TRBV7-2	TRBJ2-7	NA	TGTGCCAGCAGCTTAGTTGGCAGAACCTACGAGCAGTACTTC	CASSLVGRTYEQYF